Sequencing of this TCR beta chain was carried out in a study of blood T cells in healthy people across ages. A second PCR, run for about 6 to 12 cycles, used a sample-barcoded 5' primer plus a J-beta primer mix. TCRdb independently ran MiXCR on the 5' RACE reads; one entry per CDR3 protein. The data contain about 930,000 distinct CDR3 sequences, 25% to 35% of them singletons. The V and J ends lost 3 bases and 4 bases respectively, with 7 bases between them. The CDR3 totals 13 residues. Looked up from germline, CDR1 is KGHSH and CDR2 is LQKENI. Another study also made use of these data, one on T cells of mothers and their children.

This TCR derives from a woman between 40 and 55 years old in good health. V usage is TRBV18 and J usage is TRBJ1-5; D unresolved. Sequenced sample: blood. CDR3 sequence: CASSPERNQPQHF. DNA for the CDR3: TGTGCCAGCTCACCCGAAAGGAATCAGCCCCAGCATTTT.